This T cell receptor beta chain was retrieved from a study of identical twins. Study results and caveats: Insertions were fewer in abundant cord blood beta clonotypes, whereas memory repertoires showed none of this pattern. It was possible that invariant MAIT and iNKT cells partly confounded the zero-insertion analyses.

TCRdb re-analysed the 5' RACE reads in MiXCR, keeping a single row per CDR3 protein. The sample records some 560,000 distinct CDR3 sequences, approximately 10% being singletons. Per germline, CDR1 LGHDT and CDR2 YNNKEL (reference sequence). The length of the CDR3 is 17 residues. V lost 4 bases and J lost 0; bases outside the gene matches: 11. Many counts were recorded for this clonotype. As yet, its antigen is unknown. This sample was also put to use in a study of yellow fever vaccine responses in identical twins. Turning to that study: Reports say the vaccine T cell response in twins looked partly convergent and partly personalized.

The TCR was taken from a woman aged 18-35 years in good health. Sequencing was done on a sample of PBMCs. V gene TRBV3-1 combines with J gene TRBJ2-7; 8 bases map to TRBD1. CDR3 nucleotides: TGTGCCAGCAGCCGAACGACGACAGGGGTGAGCTCCTACGAGCAGTACTTC. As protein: CASSRTTTGVSSYEQYF.